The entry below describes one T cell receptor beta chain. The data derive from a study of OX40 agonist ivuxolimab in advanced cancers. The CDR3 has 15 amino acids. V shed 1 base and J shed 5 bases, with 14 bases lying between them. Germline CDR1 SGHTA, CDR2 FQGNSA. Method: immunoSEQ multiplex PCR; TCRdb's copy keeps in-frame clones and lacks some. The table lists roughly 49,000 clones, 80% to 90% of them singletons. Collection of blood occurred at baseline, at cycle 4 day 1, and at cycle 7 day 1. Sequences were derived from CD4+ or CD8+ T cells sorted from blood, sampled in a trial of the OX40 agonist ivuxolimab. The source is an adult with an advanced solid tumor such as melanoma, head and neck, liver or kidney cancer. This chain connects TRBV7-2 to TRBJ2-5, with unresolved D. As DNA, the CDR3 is TGTGCCAGCAGCTTAGAATGGGCACCAGCGGAGACCCAGTACTTC. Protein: CASSLEWAPAETQYF.